Below are 30 T cell receptor beta chains sequenced from a single sample in a study of OX40 agonist ivuxolimab in advanced cancers. The data were produced by immunoSEQ multiplex PCR, yet TCRdb's version contains in-frame clones alone and is incomplete. The table shows 35,000 to 45,000 clones, with around 90% occurring only once. This specimen consisted of CD4+ or CD8+ T cells sorted from blood, obtained in a trial of the OX40 agonist ivuxolimab. These receptors came from an adult with an advanced solid tumor such as melanoma, head and neck, liver or kidney cancer.

This clone was counted a few times. The rearrangement links TRBV14 to TRBJ2-5; 8 bases align to TRBD2. This CDR3 spans 15 amino acids. CDR1 is SGHDN and CDR2 is FVKESK in the germline V gene. V was pared by 4 bases and J by 4 bases, with 8 bases of the junction left unmatched. CDR3 in amino acids: CASSLSAGGRETQYF. The CDR3 region has the DNA TGTGCCAGCAGCCTATCGGCGGGGGGTAGAGAGACCCAGTACTTC.

V gene TRBV6-5 combines with J gene TRBJ2-7; D remains ambiguous. With 2 bases removed from V and 7 bases from J, the gap between germline ends came to 12 bases. CDR1 and CDR2 from the germline V gene are MNHEY and SVGAGI. The CDR3 spans 13 residues. CDR3 nucleotides: TGTGCCAGCAGTTACACGGTCAGTCAAGAGCAGTACTTC. It translates to CASSYTVSQEQYF.

This chain connects TRBV30 to TRBJ2-7; unclear D gene. This CDR3 is built from 12 residues. Germline V gives CDR1 GTSNPN, CDR2 SVGIG (reference sequence). V was trimmed by 1 base and J by 3 bases, leaving 7 bases between them. CDR3 nucleotides: TGTGCCTGGAGTGCTGCCCGCTACGAGCAGTACTTC. Residues: CAWSAARYEQYF.

The rearrangement uses TRBV6-5 and TRBJ2-5; D possibly corresponds to TRBD1 (5 bases). CDR3 size: 15 residues. Germline V gives CDR1 MNHEY, CDR2 SVGAGI. V was trimmed by 0 bases and J by 2 bases, leaving 10 bases between them. CDR3 residues: CASSYSDRGQETQYF. In nucleotides, the CDR3 is TGTGCCAGCAGTTACTCCGATAGGGGTCAAGAGACCCAGTACTTC.

The chain employs TRBV10-3 and TRBJ2-5; D is possibly TRBD2 (5 bases). This CDR3 contains 16 residues. CDR1 is ENHRY, CDR2 SYGVKD, per germline. V dropped 0 bases and J dropped 4 bases, with 15 bases sitting between them. The chain's CDR3 is CAISESGVGDGETQYF. Written as DNA, the CDR3 is TGTGCCATCAGTGAGTCGGGAGTAGGAGACGGAGAGACCCAGTACTTC.

V and J are TRBV4-1 and TRBJ2-7; no clear D gene. Trimming took off 3 bases at V and 3 bases at J, with 9 bases between the two ends. Per germline, CDR1 MGHRA and CDR2 YSYEKL. This CDR3 is 13 amino acids long. The CDR3 DNA follows: TGCGCCAGCAGCCACCAGGAGTACTACGAGCAGTACTTC. Translating it yields CASSHQEYYEQYF.

The J gene is TRBJ2-5, the V gene TRBV28; 10 nucleotides agree with TRBD1. Per the germline V gene, CDR1 is MDHEN and CDR2 is SYDVKM. V gave up 5 bases and J gave up 5 bases; unmatched junction bases: 5. The CDR3 is 14 residues long. CDR3 sequence: CASSPTGGRETQYF. For the CDR3, the DNA is TGTGCCAGCAGTCCGACAGGGGGCCGGGAGACCCAGTACTTC.

This clone was seen just once. This chain uses TRBV7-6 with TRBJ2-7; weak D call: TRBD1 (5 bases). The ends were cut back, 3 bases at V and 12 bases at J, with 18 bases in the middle. The length of the CDR3 is 13 residues. The germline CDR1 and CDR2 sequences are SGHVS and FNYEAQ. This CDR3 is CASSFTTDSIWYF. DNA of the CDR3: TGTGCCAGCAGCTTTACGACAGACTCCATTTGGTACTTC.

The chain carries TRBV4-1 and TRBJ1-2; weak D call: TRBD1 (5 bases). With 4 bases removed from V and 4 bases from J, the gap between germline ends came to 7 bases. The CDR3 spans 12 residues. Germline V CDR1 and CDR2: MGHRA, YSYEKL. CDR3 residues: CASSPDSYGYTF. Written as DNA, the CDR3 is TGCGCCAGCAGCCCCGACAGCTATGGCTACACCTTC.

This rearrangement joins TRBV27 to TRBJ1-1; D is perhaps TRBD1 (5 bases). Germline V gene data show CDR1 as MNHEY and CDR2 as SMNVEV (reference sequence). This CDR3 has 13 amino acids. V was shortened by 3 bases and J by 5 bases, with 10 bases between the two germline ends. The CDR3 DNA follows: TGTGCCAGCAGTTTTGGTCGGGGGACTGAAGCTTTCTTT. This gives the protein CASSFGRGTEAFF.

The chain recombines TRBV4-1 with TRBJ2-5, with 15 bases fitting TRBD2. This CDR3 has 19 amino acids. Unmatched junction bases numbered 12, after V lost 2 bases and J lost 5 bases. Germline V gene sequence: CDR1 MGHRA, CDR2 YSYEKL. The CDR3 spells CASSQPTGLAGGPSETQYF. As DNA, the CDR3 is TGCGCCAGCAGCCAACCTACCGGACTAGCGGGAGGGCCGTCTGAGACCCAGTACTTC.

The V gene is TRBV7-6, the J gene TRBJ1-6; D is unclear. Trimming shortened V by 1 base and J by 2 bases, and 6 bases separated the two germline ends. This CDR3 is 15 amino acids long. Germline values: CDR1 SGHVS, CDR2 FNYEAQ. DNA for the CDR3: TGTGCCAGCAGCTTAGAGGCAGCCTATAATTCACCCCTCCACTTT. Translation gives CASSLEAAYNSPLHF.

This clone is labeled medium-sized (0.01 to 0.1%). J is TRBJ1-1 and V is TRBV2, with D uncertain. This CDR3 region has 12 residues. V lost 3 bases and J lost 7, with 9 bases in between. Germline loops: CDR1 SNHLY, CDR2 FYNNEI. In DNA form, the CDR3 reads TGTGCCAGCAGTGAGGAAGGTTTTGAAGCTTTCTTT. This translates into CASSEEGFEAFF.

Relative to its sample, this clone is medium-sized. The V and J genes are TRBV4-2 and TRBJ1-5, with unresolved D. This CDR3 spans 15 amino acids. Germline lookup yields CDR1 LGHNA and CDR2 YNFKEQ. Trimming pared 0 bases from V and 6 bases from J, leaving 12 bases between. CDR3 nucleotides: TGTGCCAGCAGCCAAGAGGGAGGACGGGGTCAGCCCCAGCATTTT. It is translated as CASSQEGGRGQPQHF.

This chain joins TRBV5-8 and TRBJ2-4, with no clear D. Trimming removed 0 bases from V and 8 bases from J, with 12 bases in between. CDR1 and CDR2 from the germline V gene are SGHTS and YDEGEE. The CDR3 has 14 amino acids. CDR3 region: CASSLGVPGDIQYF. The CDR3 DNA reads as TGTGCCAGCAGCTTGGGGGTGCCCGGCGACATTCAGTACTTC. Looking up the rest from reference TRBV5-8 and TRBJ2-4 gives the full variable domain: EAGVTQSPTHLIKTRGQQATLRCSPISGHTSVYWYQQALGLGLQFLLWYDEGEERNRGNFPPRFSGRQFPNYSSELNVNALELEDSALYLCASSLGVPGDIQYFGAGTRLSVL.

The chain carries TRBV27 and TRBJ2-7; maybe TRBD1 (6 bases). Between the trimmed V and J ends, which lost 4 bases and 0 bases, there was a span of 13 bases. The CDR3 runs to 15 residues. CDR1 is MNHEY, CDR2 SMNVEV, per germline (reference sequence). In nucleotides, the CDR3 is TGTGCCAGCAGTTCCAGGACAGAGGTCTCCTACGAGCAGTACTTC. It yields the protein CASSSRTEVSYEQYF.

V usage is TRBV19 and J usage is TRBJ2-5; D is uncertain. The CDR3 has 13 amino acids. V lost 5 bases and J 3 bases, leaving 10 bases between the germline ends. Germline lookup yields CDR1 LNHDA and CDR2 SQIVND (reference sequence). Here the CDR3 DNA reads TGTGCCAGTAGTCTCTTAGAAAAAGAGACCCAGTACTTC. It is translated as CASSLLEKETQYF. The full variable domain, in which reference TRBV19 and TRBJ2-5 provide the parts outside the CDR3, is DGGITQSPKYLFRKEGQNVTLSCEQNLNHDAMYWYRQDPGQGLRLIYYSQIVNDFQKGDIAEGYSVSREKKESFPLTVTSAQKNPTAFYLCASSLLEKETQYFGPGTRLLVL.

The chain joins TRBV27 to TRBJ1-5, with 10 bases aligning to TRBD1. V shed 3 bases, J shed 3 bases, and the junction held 5 bases outside the gene matches. In germline, CDR1 is MNHEY, CDR2 SMNVEV (reference sequence). The CDR3 is 16 amino acids. The CDR3 loop reads CASSFVGQGYNQPQHF. DNA for the CDR3: TGTGCCAGCAGTTTCGTGGGACAGGGGTACAATCAGCCCCAGCATTTT.

The rearrangement links TRBV11-2 to TRBJ2-1; TRBD2 matches 8 bases. This CDR3 region has 13 residues. V lost 5 bases and J lost 7; bases outside the gene matches: 4. Per the germline V gene, CDR1 is SGHAT and CDR2 is FQNNGV. The CDR3 DNA reads as TGTGCCAGCAGCCCTAGCGGGTGGAATGAGCAGTTCTTC. Translating gives CASSPSGWNEQFF.

In DNA, the CDR3 is TGCGCCAGCAGCCAAGTCCTCGGGCGGACCGGGCAGTACTTC. It codes for CASSQVLGRTGQYF. The V gene is TRBV4-3, the J gene TRBJ2-7; D unclear. The CDR3 is 14 amino acids. CDR1 is LGHNA, CDR2 YSLEER, per germline. V was cut by 1 base and J by 9 bases, with 16 bases left in between.

The J gene is TRBJ2-1, the V gene TRBV9; 7 bases agree with TRBD2. This CDR3 comprises 18 residues. The germline V gene encodes CDR1 SGDLS and CDR2 YYNGEE. The trim removed 2 bases at V and 0 bases at J, leaving 11 bases unmatched. The CDR3 nucleotides are TGTGCCAGCAGCGTCGCTAGCGGACCCTTGGGCTCCTACAATGAGCAGTTCTTC. It encodes CASSVASGPLGSYNEQFF.

CDR3: CASTPGGTEAFF. Written as DNA, the CDR3 is TGTGCCAGCACCCCGGGGGGCACTGAAGCTTTCTTT. The chain employs TRBV7-9 and TRBJ1-1; a weak D match, TRBD1 (5 bases). The CDR3 spans 12 residues. Germline values: CDR1 SEHNR, CDR2 FQNEAQ (reference sequence). The germline V and J ends were trimmed by 7 bases and 4 bases, with 10 bases remaining between them.

This chain connects TRBV11-2 to TRBJ2-3; no definite D call. The CDR3 runs to 14 residues. Germline lookup yields CDR1 SGHAT and CDR2 FQNNGV. With 1 base removed from V and 5 bases from J, the gap between germline ends came to 10 bases. This CDR3 is CASSLVGSGDTQYF. In nucleotides, the CDR3 is TGTGCCAGCAGCTTAGTGGGGTCTGGAGATACGCAGTATTTT.

The gene calls are TRBV4-1 and TRBJ1-1; D gene ambiguous. This CDR3 region has 13 residues. Looked up from germline, CDR1 is MGHRA and CDR2 is YSYEKL. V was cut by 1 base and J by 7 bases, with 10 bases left in between. CDR3 region: CASSQARGNEAFF. The DNA of the CDR3 is TGCGCCAGCAGCCAAGCGCGGGGAAATGAAGCTTTCTTT.

V usage is TRBV15 and J usage is TRBJ1-5; D gene ambiguous. The CDR3 loop spans 14 amino acids. Germline V gene data show CDR1 as LNHNV and CDR2 as YYDKDF (reference sequence). V was shortened by 1 base and J by 3 bases, with 7 bases between the two germline ends. The CDR3: CATSRGWDNQPQHF. The CDR3 nucleotides are TGTGCCACCAGCAGAGGTTGGGACAATCAGCCCCAGCATTTT.

The chain couples TRBV9 to TRBJ2-5; TRBD1 matches at 9 bases. The germline gives CDR1 SGDLS, CDR2 YYNGEE. After removal of 4 bases from V and 5 bases from J, the junction contained 12 bases not matched to a gene. CDR3 size: 16 residues. This chain's CDR3 is CASSLQQGAQRETQYF. Written as DNA, the CDR3 is TGTGCCAGCAGCTTACAACAGGGGGCGCAAAGGGAGACCCAGTACTTC.

The V call is TRBV20-1, the J call TRBJ2-7; no clear D. Trimming removed 2 bases from V and 4 bases from J, with 6 bases in between. Germline V CDR1 and CDR2: DFQATT, SNEGSKA (reference sequence). This CDR3 has 11 amino acids. The CDR3 DNA is TGCAGTGCTAGACTGGGTTACGAGCAGTACTTC. Its protein is CSARLGYEQYF.

This chain joins TRBV4-1 and TRBJ1-2, with 9 bases fitting TRBD1. The CDR3 contains 17 residues. V lost 1 base, J lost 6 bases, and 12 bases stayed unmatched. The germline gives CDR1 MGHRA, CDR2 YSYEKL. Here the CDR3 reads CASSQVEGQGGFDGYTF. The DNA for the CDR3 is TGCGCCAGCAGCCAAGTGGAGGGACAGGGTGGTTTTGATGGCTACACCTTC.

The chain has TRBV9 and TRBJ2-1; 7 nucleotides line up with TRBD2. Looked up from germline, CDR1 is SGDLS and CDR2 is YYNGEE. The CDR3 extends over 20 amino acids. Unmatched junction bases numbered 26, after V lost 3 bases and J lost 8 bases. The CDR3 loop is CASSADPFPVLASYLDEQFF. The CDR3 nucleotides are TGTGCCAGCAGCGCCGATCCCTTCCCCGTACTAGCGTCCTACTTGGATGAGCAGTTCTTC.

V usage is TRBV29-1 and J usage is TRBJ2-2, with a tentative D call TRBD2 (5 bases). The germline CDR1 and CDR2 sequences are SQVTM and ANQGSEA. This CDR3 is built from 14 residues. V shed 3 bases and J shed 6 bases, with 14 bases lying between them. The CDR3 nucleotides are TGCAGCGTTGATCCGGGAAGTCCTCCCGGGGAGCTGTTTTTT. Protein sequence: CSVDPGSPPGELFF.